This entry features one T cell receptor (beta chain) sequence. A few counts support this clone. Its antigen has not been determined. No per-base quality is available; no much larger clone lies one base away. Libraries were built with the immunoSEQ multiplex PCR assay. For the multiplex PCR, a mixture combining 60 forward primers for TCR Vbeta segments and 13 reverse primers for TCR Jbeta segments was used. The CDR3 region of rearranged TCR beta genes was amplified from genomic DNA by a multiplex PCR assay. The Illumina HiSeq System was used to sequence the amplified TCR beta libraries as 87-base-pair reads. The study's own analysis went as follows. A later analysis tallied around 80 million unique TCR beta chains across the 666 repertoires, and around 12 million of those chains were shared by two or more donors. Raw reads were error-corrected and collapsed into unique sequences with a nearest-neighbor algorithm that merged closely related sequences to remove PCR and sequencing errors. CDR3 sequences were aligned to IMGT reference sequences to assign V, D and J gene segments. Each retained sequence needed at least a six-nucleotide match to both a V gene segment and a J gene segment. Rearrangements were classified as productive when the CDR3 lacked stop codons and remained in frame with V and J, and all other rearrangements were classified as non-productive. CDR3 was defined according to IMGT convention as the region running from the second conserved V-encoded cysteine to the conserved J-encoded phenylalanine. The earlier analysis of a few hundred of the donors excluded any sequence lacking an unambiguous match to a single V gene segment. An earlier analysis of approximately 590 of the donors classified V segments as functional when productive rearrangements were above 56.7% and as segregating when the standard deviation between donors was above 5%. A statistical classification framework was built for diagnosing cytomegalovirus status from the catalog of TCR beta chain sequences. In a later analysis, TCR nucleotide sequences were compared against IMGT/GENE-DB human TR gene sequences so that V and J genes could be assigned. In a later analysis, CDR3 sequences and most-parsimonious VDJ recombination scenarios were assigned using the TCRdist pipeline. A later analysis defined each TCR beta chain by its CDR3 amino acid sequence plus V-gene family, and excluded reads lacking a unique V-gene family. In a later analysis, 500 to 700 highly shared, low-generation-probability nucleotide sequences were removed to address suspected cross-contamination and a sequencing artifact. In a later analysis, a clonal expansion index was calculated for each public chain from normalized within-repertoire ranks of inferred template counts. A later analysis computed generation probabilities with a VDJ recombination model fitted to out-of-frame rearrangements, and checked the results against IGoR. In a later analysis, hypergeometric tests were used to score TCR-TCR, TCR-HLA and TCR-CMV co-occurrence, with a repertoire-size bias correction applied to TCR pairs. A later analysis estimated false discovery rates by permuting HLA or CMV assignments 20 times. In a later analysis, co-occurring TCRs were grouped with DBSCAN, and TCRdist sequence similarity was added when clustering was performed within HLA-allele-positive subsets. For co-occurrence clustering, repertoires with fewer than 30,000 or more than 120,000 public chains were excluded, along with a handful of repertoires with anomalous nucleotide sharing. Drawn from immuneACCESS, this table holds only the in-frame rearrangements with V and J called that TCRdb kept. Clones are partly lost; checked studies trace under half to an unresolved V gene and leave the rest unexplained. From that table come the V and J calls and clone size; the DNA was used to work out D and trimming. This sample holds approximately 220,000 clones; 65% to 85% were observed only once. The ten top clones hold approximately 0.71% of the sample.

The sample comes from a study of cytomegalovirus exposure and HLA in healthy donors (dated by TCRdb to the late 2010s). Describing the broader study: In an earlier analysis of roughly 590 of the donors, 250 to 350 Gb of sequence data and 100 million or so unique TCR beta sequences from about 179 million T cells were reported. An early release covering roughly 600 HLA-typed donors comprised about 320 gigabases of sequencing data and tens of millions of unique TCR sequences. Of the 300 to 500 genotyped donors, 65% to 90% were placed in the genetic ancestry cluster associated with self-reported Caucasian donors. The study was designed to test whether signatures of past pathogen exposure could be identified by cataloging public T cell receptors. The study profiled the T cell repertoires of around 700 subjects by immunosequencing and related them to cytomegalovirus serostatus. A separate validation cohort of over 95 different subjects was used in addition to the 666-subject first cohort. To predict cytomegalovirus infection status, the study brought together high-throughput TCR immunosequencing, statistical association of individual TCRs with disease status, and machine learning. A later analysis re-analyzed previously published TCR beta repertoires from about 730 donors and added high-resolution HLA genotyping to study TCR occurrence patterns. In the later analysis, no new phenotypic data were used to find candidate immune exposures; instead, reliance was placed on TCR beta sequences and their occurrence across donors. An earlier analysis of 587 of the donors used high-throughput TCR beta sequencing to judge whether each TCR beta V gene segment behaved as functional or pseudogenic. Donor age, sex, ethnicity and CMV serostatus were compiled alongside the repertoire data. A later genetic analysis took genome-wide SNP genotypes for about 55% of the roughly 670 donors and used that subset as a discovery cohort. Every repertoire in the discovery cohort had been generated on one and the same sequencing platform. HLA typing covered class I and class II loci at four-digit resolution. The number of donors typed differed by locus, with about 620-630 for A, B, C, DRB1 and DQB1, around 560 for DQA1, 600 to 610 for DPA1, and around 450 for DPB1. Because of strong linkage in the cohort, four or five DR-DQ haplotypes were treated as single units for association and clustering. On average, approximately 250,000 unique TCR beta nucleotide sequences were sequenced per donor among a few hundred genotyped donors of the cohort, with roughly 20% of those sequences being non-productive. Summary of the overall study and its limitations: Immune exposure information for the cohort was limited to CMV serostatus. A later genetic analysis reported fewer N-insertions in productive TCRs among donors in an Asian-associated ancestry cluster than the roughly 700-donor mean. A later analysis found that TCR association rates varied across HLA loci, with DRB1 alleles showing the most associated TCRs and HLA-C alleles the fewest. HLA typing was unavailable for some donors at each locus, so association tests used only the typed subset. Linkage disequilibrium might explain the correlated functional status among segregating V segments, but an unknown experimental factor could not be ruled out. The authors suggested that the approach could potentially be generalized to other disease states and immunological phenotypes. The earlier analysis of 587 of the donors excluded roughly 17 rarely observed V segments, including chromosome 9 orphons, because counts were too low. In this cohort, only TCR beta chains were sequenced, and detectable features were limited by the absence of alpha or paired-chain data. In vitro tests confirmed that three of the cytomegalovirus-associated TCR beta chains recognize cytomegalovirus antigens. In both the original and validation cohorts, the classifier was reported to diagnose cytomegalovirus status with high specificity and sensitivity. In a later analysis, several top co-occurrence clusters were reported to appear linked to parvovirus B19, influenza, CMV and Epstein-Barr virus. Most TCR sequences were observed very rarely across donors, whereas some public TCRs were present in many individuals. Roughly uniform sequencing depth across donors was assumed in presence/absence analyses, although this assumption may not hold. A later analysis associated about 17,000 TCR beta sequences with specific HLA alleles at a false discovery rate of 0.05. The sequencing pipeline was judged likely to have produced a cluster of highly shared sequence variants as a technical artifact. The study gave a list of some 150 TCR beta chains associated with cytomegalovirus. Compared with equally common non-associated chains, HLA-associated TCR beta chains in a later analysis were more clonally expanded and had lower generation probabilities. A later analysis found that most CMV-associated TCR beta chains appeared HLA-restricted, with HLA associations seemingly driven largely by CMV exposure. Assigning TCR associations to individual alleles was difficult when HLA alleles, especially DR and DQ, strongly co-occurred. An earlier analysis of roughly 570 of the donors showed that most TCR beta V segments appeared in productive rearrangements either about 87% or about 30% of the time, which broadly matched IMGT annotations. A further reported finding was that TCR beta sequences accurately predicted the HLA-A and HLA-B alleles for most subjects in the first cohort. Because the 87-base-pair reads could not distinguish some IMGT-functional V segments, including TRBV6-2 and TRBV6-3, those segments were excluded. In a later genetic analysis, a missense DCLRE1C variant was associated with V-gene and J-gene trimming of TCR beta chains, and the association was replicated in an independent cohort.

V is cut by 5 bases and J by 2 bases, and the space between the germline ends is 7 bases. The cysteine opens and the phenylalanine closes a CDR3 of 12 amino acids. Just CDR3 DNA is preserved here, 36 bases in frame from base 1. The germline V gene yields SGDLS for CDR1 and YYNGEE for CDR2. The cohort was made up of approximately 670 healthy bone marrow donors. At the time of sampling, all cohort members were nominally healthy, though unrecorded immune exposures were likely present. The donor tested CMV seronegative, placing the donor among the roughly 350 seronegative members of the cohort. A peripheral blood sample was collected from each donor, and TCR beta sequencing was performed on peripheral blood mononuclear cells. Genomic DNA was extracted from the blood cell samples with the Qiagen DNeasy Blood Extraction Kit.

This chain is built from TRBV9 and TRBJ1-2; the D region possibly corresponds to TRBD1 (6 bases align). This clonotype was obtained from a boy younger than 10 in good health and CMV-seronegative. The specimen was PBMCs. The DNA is TGTGCCAGCAGACAGGGCAACTATGGCTACACCTTC. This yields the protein CASRQGNYGYTF. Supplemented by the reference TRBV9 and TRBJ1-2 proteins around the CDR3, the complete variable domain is DSGVTQTPKHLITATGQRVTLRCSPRSGDLSVYWYQQSLDQGLQFLIQYYNGEERAKGNILERFSAQQFPDLHSELNLSSLELGDSALYFCASRQGNYGYTFGSGTRLTVV.